This entry lists 23 T cell receptor beta chains sequenced from one sample in a study of blood T cell repertoires in COVID-19 (dated by TCRdb to the early 2020s). The library relied on the immunoSEQ multiplex PCR assay. TCRdb took this table from immuneACCESS and kept in-frame rearrangements with V and J called. Such tables lack part of the clones; where checked against another copy, unresolved V genes explain under half of the gap, and the rest is unexplained. The sample records 200,000 to 300,000 clones, 86% of which are singletons. Approximately 6% of the sample lies in the top ten. The sample taken for sequencing was peripheral blood. Receptors were obtained from a woman aged 80 or over with COVID-19, enrolled during active disease.

The CDR3 here is CASSSGENSGGTGEKLFF. The CDR3, as DNA: TGTGCCAGCAGCTCCGGGGAGAACTCAGGGGGGACGGGCGAAAAACTGTTTTTT. The V and J genes are TRBV11-2 and TRBJ1-4; the match to TRBD1 covers 7 bases. Trimming at V came to 4 bases and at J to 8 bases, leaving 19 bases not matched to a gene. Germline V gene lookup returns CDR1 SGHAT and CDR2 FQNNGV. The CDR3 is 18 amino acids. Full variable domain (outside the CDR3, taken from reference TRBV11-2 and TRBJ1-4): EAGVAQSPRYKIIEKRQSVAFWCNPISGHATLYWYQQILGQGPKLLIQFQNNGVVDDSQLPKDRFSAERLKGVDSTLKIQPAKLEDSAVYLCASSSGENSGGTGEKLFFGSGTQLSVL.

This chain links TRBV5-4 with TRBJ1-1, with D perhaps TRBD1 (5 bases). In germline, CDR1 is SGHNT, CDR2 YYREEE (reference sequence). V shed 6 bases and J shed 0 bases, with 15 bases lying between them. The CDR3 is made up of 15 amino acids. The CDR3 is CASKKGAGLNTEAFF. The CDR3 DNA reads as TGTGCCAGCAAGAAAGGGGCCGGTTTGAACACTGAAGCTTTCTTT.

The V call is TRBV20-1, the J call TRBJ2-3, with 8 bases aligning to TRBD1. Germline loops: CDR1 DFQATT, CDR2 SNEGSKA (reference sequence). After removal of 3 bases from V and 3 bases from J, the junction contained 5 bases not matched to a gene. The CDR3 runs 14 residues. The CDR3: CSASLQGVTDTQYF. The CDR3 coding sequence is TGCAGTGCTAGTTTACAGGGGGTAACAGATACGCAGTATTTT.

This chain connects TRBV6-5 to TRBJ2-1; D is possibly TRBD2 (6 bases). With 6 bases removed from V and 6 bases from J, the gap between germline ends came to 18 bases. Germline-derived CDR1 and CDR2 are MNHEY and SVGAGI. The CDR3 sequence is 15 residues long. The CDR3 reads CASSPSLGRGNEQFF. In DNA form, the CDR3 reads TGTGCCAGCAGCCCGAGCCTGGGGCGGGGCAATGAGCAGTTCTTC.

V and J are TRBV6-6 and TRBJ1-6; 8 bases line up with TRBD1. This CDR3 spans 16 amino acids. Germline V CDR1 and CDR2: MNHNY, SVGAGI (reference sequence). Trimming took 5 bases from V and 7 from J; bases not matched to a gene: 10. In DNA form, the CDR3 reads TGTGCCAGCAGTCGACAGGGGTTAACGGTAAATTCACCCCTCCACTTT. Translated, it gives CASSRQGLTVNSPLHF.

This clone was recorded a few times. V gene TRBV19 combines with J gene TRBJ1-1; 7 bases line up with TRBD1. In germline, CDR1 is LNHDA, CDR2 SQIVND (reference sequence). J lost 4 bases, V lost 5 bases, and 13 bases had no gene match. This CDR3 is built from 16 residues. CDR3 sequence reads: CASSSRGAGRSTEAFF. DNA of the CDR3: TGTGCCAGTAGTTCCAGGGGGGCGGGGAGGAGCACTGAAGCTTTCTTT.

The chain carries TRBV7-2 and TRBJ1-2, with D tentatively TRBD1 (6 bases). This CDR3 contains 15 residues. Germline CDR1 SGHTA, CDR2 FQGNSA. Trimming pared 5 bases from V and 2 bases from J, leaving 15 bases between. The CDR3 nucleotides are TGTGCCAGCAGCCAACCAATTACAGGGAACTATGGCTACACCTTC. Encoded protein: CASSQPITGNYGYTF.

The V gene is TRBV9, the J gene TRBJ1-2; a possible D gene is TRBD1 (5 bases). V was shortened by 3 bases and J by 6 bases, with 12 bases between the two germline ends. Germline V gene data show CDR1 as SGDLS and CDR2 as YYNGEE. CDR3 length equals 13 residues. CDR3 protein: CASSADQGDGYTF. DNA of the CDR3: TGTGCCAGCAGCGCAGACCAGGGTGATGGCTACACCTTC.

As concerns this clone: The junction differs from germline at one of its ends, possibly a read error. The chain links TRBV7-7 to TRBJ2-5; 12 bases align to TRBD2. The germline CDR1 and CDR2 sequences are SSHAT and FNYEAQ (reference sequence). CDR3 length: 15 amino acids. In DNA, the CDR3 is TGTGCTAGCAGCTCTAGCGGGGGGGCCCTCGGGACCCAGTACTTC. As protein: CASSSSGGALGTQYF.

This rearrangement joins TRBV6-1 to TRBJ2-7, with D tentatively TRBD1 (6 bases). Germline assignment: CDR1 MNHNS and CDR2 SASEGT. V was trimmed by 6 bases and J by 3 bases, leaving 12 bases between them. The CDR3 sequence is 13 residues long. Here the CDR3 reads CASSRQENYEQYV. In nucleotides, the CDR3 is TGTGCCAGCAGCAGACAGGAGAACTACGAGCAGTACGTC.

This chain connects TRBV10-3 to TRBJ1-2; 9 bases agree with TRBD1. The CDR3 totals 16 residues. CDR1 is ENHRY and CDR2 is SYGVKD in the germline V gene. After removal of 6 bases from V and 0 bases from J, the junction contained 8 bases not matched to a gene. This chain's CDR3 is CAISLGQGPTNYGYTF. The CDR3 DNA sequence: TGTGCCATCAGCTTGGGACAGGGACCTACTAACTATGGCTACACCTTC.

The genes are TRBV11-2 and TRBJ2-1; 10 nucleotides line up with TRBD2. V lost 3 bases, J lost 9 bases, and 5 bases stayed unmatched. The CDR3 loop spans 14 amino acids. Germline V lookup: CDR1 SGHAT, CDR2 FQNNGV. The CDR3, as DNA: TGTGCCAGCAGCTTTAGCGGGGGGCGACGTGAGCAGTTCTTC. Protein sequence: CASSFSGGRREQFF.

The CDR3 region is CASSSGQGGTEAFF. The CDR3 DNA reads TGTGCCAGCAGCTCGGGACAGGGGGGCACTGAAGCTTTCTTT. The V and J genes are TRBV27 and TRBJ1-1, with 11 bases identical to TRBD1. The CDR3 runs to 14 residues. The junction had 4 bases not matched to a gene; V was cut back by 6 bases and J by 4 bases. Germline V gives CDR1 MNHEY, CDR2 SMNVEV (reference sequence).

The chain combines TRBV6-4 with TRBJ1-1, with 11 bases lining up with TRBD1. The V and J ends lost 2 bases and 3 bases, in that order; junction bases with no gene match: 11. Germline CDR1 reads MRHNA; CDR2 reads SNTAGT. This CDR3 is built from 18 residues. The CDR3 protein is CASSDRTGGAGVYTEAFF. The DNA of the CDR3 is TGTGCCAGCAGTGACCGGACAGGGGGCGCCGGAGTGTACACTGAAGCTTTCTTT.

The chain is built from TRBV7-3 and TRBJ2-7, with 8 bases that match TRBD1. Germline values: CDR1 SGHTA, CDR2 FQGTGA. V shed 5 bases, J shed 2 bases, and the junction held 8 bases outside the gene matches. CDR3 size: 15 residues. CDR3 nucleotides: TGTGCCAGCAGCCCGCAGGGGACAGGCCCCTACGAGCAGTACTTC. Amino acid sequence: CASSPQGTGPYEQYF.

The chain links TRBV6-2 or TRBV6-3 to TRBJ1-1, with D unresolved. CDR3 length equals 14 residues. Trimming took off 6 bases at V and 3 bases at J, with 14 bases between the two ends. Germline V lookup: CDR1 MNHEY, CDR2 SVGEGT. CDR3 sequence reads: CASSNSVRDTEAFF. Written as DNA, the CDR3 is TGTGCCAGCAGCAACTCCGTTCGGGACACTGAAGCTTTCTTT.

This chain joins TRBV2 and TRBJ1-4; 7 positions agree with TRBD1. With 2 bases clipped from V and 5 bases from J, the junction kept 5 bases outside the gene matches. Germline CDR1 SNHLY, CDR2 FYNNEI. The CDR3 has 15 amino acids. CDR3 DNA sequence: TGTGCCAGCAGTGAAATAGGGACAGTAAATGAAAAACTGTTTTTT. Amino acids: CASSEIGTVNEKLFF.

The chain has TRBV30 and TRBJ2-3; 7 bases are a match to TRBD1. This CDR3 region has 17 residues. From germline, CDR1 is GTSNPN and CDR2 SVGIG (reference sequence). J lost 4 bases, V lost 1 base, and 14 bases had no gene match. CDR3 DNA: TGTGCCTGGAGTGCCCCCAAGGGGGCGAAAATCGCAGATACGCAGTATTTT. This codes for CAWSAPKGAKIADTQYF.

The rearrangement uses TRBV6-5 and TRBJ1-2; D possibly corresponds to TRBD1 (6 bases). Trimming removed 7 bases at V and 8 bases at J, with 20 bases between. The CDR3 has 14 amino acids. Germline-derived CDR1 and CDR2 are MNHEY and SVGAGI. This chain's CDR3 is CASIKGGEGSGYTF. The DNA for the CDR3 is TGTGCCAGCATCAAAGGGGGAGAGGGAAGCGGCTACACCTTC.

A single count supports this clone. The junction departs from the called germline gene at one end, perhaps through a read error. The rearrangement uses TRBV5-1 and TRBJ1-2; D perhaps matches TRBD1 (6 bases). This CDR3 has 14 residues. Germline lookup yields CDR1 SGHRS and CDR2 YFSETQ. In DNA, the CDR3 is TGCGCCAGCAGATTGGGACAAGAACTGGATGGCTACACCTTC. It codes for CASRLGQELDGYTF.

The rearrangement uses TRBV5-1 and TRBJ1-1; D is perhaps TRBD1 (6 bases). Germline-derived CDR1 and CDR2 are SGHRS and YFSETQ. The CDR3 is 15 residues long. V was pared by 1 base and J by 1 base, with 11 bases between. CDR3 coding DNA: TGCGCCAGCAGCTTGCTGGACAGAGAGAACACTGAAGCTTTCTTT. Residues: CASSLLDRENTEAFF.

This chain connects TRBV11-1 to TRBJ2-6; possibly TRBD1 for D (5 bases). Looked up from germline, CDR1 is SGHAT and CDR2 is FQDESV (reference sequence). The CDR3 is made up of 15 amino acids. Trimming stripped 1 base from V and 2 bases from J, with 6 bases between. The DNA of the CDR3 is TGTGCCAGCAGCTTAGGGGGCACTGGGGCCAACGTCCTGACTTTC. Amino acids: CASSLGGTGANVLTF.

This sequence joins TRBV6-5 and TRBJ2-7; 10 bases are shared with TRBD1. In germline, CDR1 is MNHEY, CDR2 SVGAGI. V shed 3 bases, J shed 3 bases, and the junction held 8 bases outside the gene matches. CDR3 size: 16 residues. CDR3 region: CASSYRTGGPNYEQYV. CDR3 DNA sequence: TGTGCCAGCAGTTATAGGACAGGGGGACCAAACTACGAGCAGTACGTC.